These 13 T cell receptor beta chains share one sample of origin, sequenced in a study of T-cell memory formation after mild COVID-19. One entry per CDR3 protein, called by TCRdb with MiXCR from the 5' RACE reads. The sample has approximately 450,000 distinct CDR3 sequences, 18% seen once. The sequenced sample was PBMCs or a T cell subset sorted from them (not recorded which). These TCRs come from an adult woman who had mild COVID-19 (a few samples of this study predate the infection). Cell type and time point are not known.

The chain carries TRBV11-3 and TRBJ1-1, with 7 bases lining up with TRBD1. This CDR3 region has 15 residues. The junction had 6 bases not matched to a gene; V was cut back by 5 bases and J by 0 bases. Germline-derived CDR1 and CDR2 are SGHNT and YENEEA. The CDR3 sequence: CASSRRTGMNTEAFF. CDR3 bases: TGTGCCAGCAGCCGTCGGACAGGAATGAACACTGAAGCTTTCTTT.

The chain joins TRBV2 to TRBJ2-1; TRBD1 aligns across 8 bases. CDR3 length: 14 residues. Trimming took 3 bases from V and 7 from J; bases not matched to a gene: 5. The germline V gene encodes CDR1 SNHLY and CDR2 FYNNEI. CDR3 sequence: CASSEGQVGNEQFF. The CDR3 region has the DNA TGTGCCAGCAGTGAGGGACAGGTTGGGAATGAGCAGTTCTTC.

The rearrangement uses TRBV5-5 and TRBJ2-3; 7 positions agree with TRBD1. Germline CDR1 and CDR2: SGHKS and YYEKEE (reference sequence). With V trimmed by 4 bases and J by 2 bases, 7 bases remained unmatched. There are 15 residues in the CDR3. CDR3 in DNA: TGTGCCAGCAGCACATGGGACAGACACACAGATACGCAGTATTTT. It translates to CASSTWDRHTDTQYF.

The chain has TRBV13 and TRBJ2-2, with D unclear. Trimming stripped 2 bases from V and 3 bases from J, with 7 bases between. This CDR3 comprises 14 residues. Per germline, CDR1 PRHDT and CDR2 FYEKMQ (reference sequence). The CDR3 is CASSLRSYTGELFF. DNA of the CDR3: TGTGCCAGCAGCTTACGCAGTTACACCGGGGAGCTGTTTTTT.

This clonotype was found many times. The chain couples TRBV20-1 to TRBJ1-1, with D possibly being TRBD1 (5 bases). V lost 1 base and J lost 3, with 9 bases in between. There are 13 residues in the CDR3. Germline V gene data show CDR1 as DFQATT and CDR2 as SNEGSKA (reference sequence). This CDR3 reads CSARGGGDTEAFF. The CDR3 bases are TGCAGTGCTAGAGGAGGAGGGGACACTGAAGCTTTCTTT.

There are a few counts of this clonotype. This chain connects TRBV3-1 to TRBJ2-7, with 12 bases that match TRBD2. Germline lookup yields CDR1 LGHDT and CDR2 YNNKEL (reference sequence). This CDR3 has 15 residues. Germline trimming cut 4 bases from V and 3 bases from J; bases unmatched to any gene: 4. The CDR3 is CASSRGLAGNYEQYF. CDR3 nucleotides: TGTGCCAGCAGCCGTGGACTAGCGGGGAACTACGAGCAGTACTTC.

This clonotype was detected a few times. The J gene is TRBJ2-7, the V gene TRBV3-1; D is possibly TRBD1 (5 bases). V shed 4 bases and J shed 0 bases, with 13 bases lying between them. CDR1 is LGHDT, CDR2 YNNKEL, per germline (reference sequence). The CDR3 has 15 residues. CDR3 bases: TGTGCCAGCAGCCCCTCCACAGGTGGCTCCTACGAGCAGTACTTC. Its translation: CASSPSTGGSYEQYF.

The chain joins TRBV7-3 to TRBJ1-1; no clear D gene. CDR1 and CDR2 (germline): SGHTA, FQGTGA. Trimming removed 1 base at V and 4 bases at J, with 19 bases between. CDR3 length: 17 residues. CDR3 nucleotides: TGTGCCAGCAGCTTAATACCGCTAAACACGATTCCCACTGAAGCTTTCTTT. Protein sequence: CASSLIPLNTIPTEAFF.

This clonotype has ten or more counts. The chain has TRBV7-2 and TRBJ2-5, with TRBD1 matching 9 bases. Germline V CDR1 and CDR2: SGHTA, FQGNSA. The CDR3 is 14 residues long. Trimming took 5 bases from V and 3 from J; bases not matched to a gene: 4. The DNA for the CDR3 is TGTGCCAGCAGCCGTGGGACAGGGAAAGAGACCCAGTACTTC. This sequence encodes CASSRGTGKETQYF.

There are a few counts of this clonotype. The chain uses TRBV9 and TRBJ1-2, with a weak D call TRBD1 (6 bases). CDR3 length equals 14 residues. In germline, CDR1 is SGDLS, CDR2 YYNGEE. V shed 3 bases and J shed 7 bases, with 16 bases lying between them. CDR3 in amino acids: CASSDGTLPSGYTF. The DNA for the CDR3 is TGTGCCAGCAGCGATGGGACACTCCCTTCTGGCTACACCTTC.

This clonotype came up a few times. The CDR3 DNA is TGTGCCACCAGTGTGGGGGGCTCCTACAATGAGCAGTTCTTC. Translating it yields CATSVGGSYNEQFF. The chain employs TRBV24-1 and TRBJ2-1; maybe TRBD2 (6 bases). The CDR3 extends over 14 amino acids. Per the germline V gene, CDR1 is KGHDR and CDR2 is SFDVKD. V lost 5 bases to trimming and J lost 0 bases, with 7 bases between them.

The chain links TRBV6-6 to TRBJ2-7, with D perhaps matching TRBD1 (5 bases). In germline, CDR1 is MNHNY, CDR2 SVGAGI (reference sequence). This CDR3 spans 12 amino acids. V gave up 7 bases and J gave up 4 bases, with 11 bases separating them. The CDR3 here is CASTGRAYEQYF. The CDR3 nucleotides read TGTGCCAGCACGGGCAGGGCGTACGAGCAGTACTTC.

This chain connects TRBV30 to TRBJ2-6; no firm D call. The germline V gene has CDR1 GTSNPN and CDR2 SVGIG (reference sequence). CDR3 length: 12 amino acids. The CDR3 sequence is CGQDSGANVLTF. CDR3 coding DNA: TGTGGCCAGGACTCTGGGGCCAACGTCCTGACTTTC.